These 17 T cell receptor beta chains originate from one sample sequenced in a study of blood T cell repertoires in COVID-19 (TCRdb year 2020). The method was the immunoSEQ multiplex PCR assay. Not all clones reach the TCRdb copy of this immuneACCESS table, which keeps in-frame sequences only. Checked studies attribute under half of the gap to unresolved V genes and leave the rest unexplained. In all, the sample holds around 140,000 clones, and around 80% of those were seen once. The ten largest make up 6% of the sample. The sample comprised PBMCs or T cells enriched from blood (not recorded which). All receptors derive from a woman aged 45-65 years who had recovered from COVID-19.

The chain carries TRBV30 and TRBJ2-3; possibly TRBD2 for D (6 bases). From germline, CDR1 is GTSNPN and CDR2 SVGIG (reference sequence). Between the trimmed V and J ends, which lost 3 bases and 1 base, there was a span of 14 bases. The CDR3 sequence is 15 residues long. The CDR3 DNA is TGTGCCTGGAGCCCCCCCGCGGGGCGCACAGATACGCAGTATTTT. Its translation: CAWSPPAGRTDTQYF.

This clone was seen only once. J is TRBJ2-1 and V is TRBV5-6, with TRBD2 matching over 11 bases. Germline-derived CDR1 and CDR2 are SGHDT and YYEEEE. V lost 3 bases and J lost 3; bases outside the gene matches: 2. The CDR3 runs to 15 residues. CDR3 bases: TGTGCCAGCAGCTCACTAGCGGGGGTCTACAATGAGCAGTTCTTC. Its translation: CASSSLAGVYNEQFF.

The chain carries TRBV7-2 and TRBJ2-3; TRBD2 agrees at 8 bases. Germline CDR1 is SGHTA and CDR2 is FQGNSA. Germline trimming cut 5 bases from V and 6 bases from J; bases unmatched to any gene: 10. The CDR3 is 15 residues long. The chain's CDR3 is CASSPGTRAADTQYF. The CDR3, as DNA: TGTGCCAGCAGCCCCGGGACTAGAGCGGCTGATACGCAGTATTTT.

In DNA form, the CDR3 reads TGTGCCAGTAGTATCGACTCGGGACTCTTGACGAGCTCCTATAATTCACCCCTCCACTTT. Encoded protein: CASSIDSGLLTSSYNSPLHF. The chain carries TRBV19 and TRBJ1-6, with D perhaps matching TRBD1 (5 bases). In germline, CDR1 is LNHDA, CDR2 SQIVND (reference sequence). The V end lost 3 bases, the J end lost 0 bases, and 21 bases lay between the germline ends. The CDR3 contains 20 residues.

The chain combines TRBV19 with TRBJ2-7; 8 bases match TRBD1. Germline V gene sequence: CDR1 LNHDA, CDR2 SQIVND (reference sequence). The CDR3 totals 15 residues. V shed 3 bases and J 5 bases; nucleotides not matched to a gene: 9. The CDR3: CASSIGQGFLDEQYF. The CDR3 coding sequence is TGTGCCAGTAGTATCGGACAGGGTTTTTTGGACGAGCAGTACTTC.

This clone was observed a handful of times. V is TRBV2 and J is TRBJ1-2; 10 positions match TRBD1. Germline V gene sequence: CDR1 SNHLY, CDR2 FYNNEI. The CDR3 is 11 amino acids. This CDR3 is CATGTGDGYTF. CDR3 sequence (DNA): TGTGCGACCGGGACAGGGGATGGCTACACCTTC.

The chain carries TRBV6-5 and TRBJ2-7; D might be TRBD1 (5 bases). CDR3 length equals 12 residues. Germline loops: CDR1 MNHEY, CDR2 SVGAGI. Trimming removed 6 bases from V and 2 bases from J, with 8 bases in between. The CDR3 DNA follows: TGTGCCAGCAGCAGGGAACCCTACGAGCAGTACTTC. Its protein is CASSREPYEQYF.

This clone has more than one count but fewer than ten. The genes are TRBV7-7 and TRBJ2-5, with 9 positions matching TRBD1. This CDR3 contains 16 residues. Germline V CDR1 and CDR2: SSHAT, FNYEAQ (reference sequence). J was trimmed by 0 bases and V by 3 bases; bases with no gene match: 5. The CDR3 coding sequence is TGTGCCAGCAGCTTGGGGGGGACAGGGAACCAAGAGACCCAGTACTTC. Its protein product is CASSLGGTGNQETQYF.

CDR3 sequence: CASSSSTGTPYEQYF. The CDR3 coding sequence is TGTGCCAGCAGCTCTTCTACCGGGACACCATACGAGCAGTACTTC. The genes are TRBV7-2 and TRBJ2-7, with D maybe TRBD1 (6 bases). The CDR3 is 15 amino acids. Germline-derived CDR1 and CDR2 are SGHTA and FQGNSA. Trimming left V 4 bases short and J 4 bases short, with 17 bases between.

This sequence joins TRBV20-1 and TRBJ2-7; D possibly corresponds to TRBD1 (6 bases). Deletions cut 3 bases from V and 5 bases from J, with 20 bases between. Per germline, CDR1 DFQATT and CDR2 SNEGSKA (reference sequence). There are 15 residues in the CDR3. The CDR3 bases are TGCAGTGCTAGTGAAGGGGGAGATCCCCTCCACGAGCAGTACTTC. Its protein is CSASEGGDPLHEQYF.

The rearrangement uses TRBV7-2 and TRBJ2-1, with TRBD2 as a possible D gene (7 bases). Germline CDR1 reads SGHTA; CDR2 reads FQGNSA. V was shortened by 1 base and J by 9 bases, with 16 bases between the two germline ends. This CDR3 is 15 amino acids long. The CDR3 nucleotides are TGTGCCAGCAGCTTAGTGGCCGGGGGGCAAGGTGAGCAGTTCTTC. Encoded protein: CASSLVAGGQGEQFF.

V gene TRBV12-3 or TRBV12-4 combines with J gene TRBJ1-2; D may be TRBD1 (6 bases). V lost 5 bases and J 2 bases, leaving 9 bases between the germline ends. CDR3 length equals 13 residues. DNA of the CDR3: TGTGCCAGCAGTGTAGGACAGAACTATGGCTACACCTTC. Residues: CASSVGQNYGYTF.

This chain joins TRBV27 and TRBJ2-3, with D possibly TRBD2 on 5 matching bases. The germline V gene has CDR1 MNHEY and CDR2 SMNVEV (reference sequence). The CDR3 contains 13 residues. Between the trimmed V and J ends, which lost 5 bases and 5 bases, there was a span of 11 bases. CDR3 loop: CASSNFGEDTQYF. In DNA, the CDR3 is TGTGCCAGCAGTAACTTCGGGGAAGATACGCAGTATTTT.

This clone was counted once. V and J are TRBV4-1 and TRBJ1-2, with D perhaps TRBD1 (6 bases). This CDR3 spans 15 amino acids. Germline CDR1 MGHRA, CDR2 YSYEKL. V was clipped by 3 bases and J by 2 bases, with 13 bases between them. CDR3 sequence: CASSQLRGLNYGYTF. For the CDR3, the DNA is TGCGCCAGCAGCCAGCTCAGGGGCCTAAACTATGGCTACACCTTC.

This chain links TRBV10-2 with TRBJ2-5, with D possibly TRBD2 on 6 matching bases. The CDR3 is 13 amino acids. In germline, CDR1 is WSHSY, CDR2 SAAADI. V lost 8 bases and J lost 4, with 14 bases in between. Written as DNA, the CDR3 is TGCGCCAGCTCACGCGGGGTCGTAGAGACCCAGTACTTC. Protein: CASSRGVVETQYF.

The V and J genes are TRBV24-1 and TRBJ1-4; 10 nucleotides agree with TRBD1. V dropped 3 bases and J dropped 0; count of bases not matched to a gene: 3. From germline, CDR1 is KGHDR and CDR2 SFDVKD. This CDR3 has 17 amino acids. CDR3 sequence (DNA): TGTGCCACCAGTGATAAAGGACAGGGGGCAACTAATGAAAAACTGTTTTTT. It specifies CATSDKGQGATNEKLFF.

The chain uses TRBV12-5 and TRBJ1-2, with 10 bases matching TRBD1. CDR1 is LGHNT and CDR2 is FRNRAP in the germline V gene. The CDR3 runs to 14 residues. Losses at the gene ends were 5 bases for V and 8 bases for J; bases not matched to a gene: 8. Here the CDR3 reads CASGHPGQGEGYTF. The DNA of the CDR3 is TGTGCTAGTGGTCACCCTGGACAGGGGGAAGGCTACACCTTC.